Sequencing of this TCR beta chain was carried out in a study of read filtering for tumor transcriptome and immune sequencing. Study information: DNase treatment preceded whole-transcriptome library preparation. RNA-seq yielded only 85 to 1273 TCR reads, IR-seq about 3.5 to 10.27 million.

This clonotype turned up a few times. Its antigen is currently unknown. This CDR3 contains 13 residues. V was trimmed by 5 bases and J by 2 bases, leaving 10 bases between them. The V gene's germline CDR1 is PRHDT and CDR2 FYEKMQ (reference sequence). General study results and limits: This fraction held mixed bone marrow immune cells after CD138-negative sorting.

The library was built from roughly 400 ng RNA with molecular barcoded adaptors for alpha/delta and beta/gamma chains. Using its own MiXCR run on the reads, TCRdb lists one record per CDR3 protein. The data contain around 140,000 distinct CDR3 sequences, about 12% of them singletons. At the time of active disease, bone marrow was collected from every patient. The TCR was taken from a donor at least 40 years old with multiple myeloma. The J gene is TRBJ2-7, the V gene TRBV13, with D perhaps matching TRBD2 (5 bases). Source material: a population of CD138-negative cells sorted from bone marrow. CDR3 region: CASSLTTTYEQYF. CDR3 bases: TGTGCCAGCAGCCTGACTACCACCTACGAGCAGTACTTC.